The clone carrying this T cell receptor (beta chain) turned up a few times. Its antigen is still unknown. The data are from a study of T cells after yellow fever vaccination. Study information: Preparing low-cell-number fractions relied on SMART-Seq v4 Ultra Low Input.

The CDR3 consists of 13 residues. The V and J ends lost 5 bases and 10 bases respectively, with 18 bases between them. Per germline, CDR1 GTSNPN and CDR2 SVGIG (reference sequence). TCRdb reprocessed the 5' RACE reads with MiXCR, giving one entry per CDR3 protein. In the table there are some 500,000 distinct CDR3 sequences, roughly 13% of which are singletons. The study's findings and limits: The secondary response was weaker, and its peak arrived faster, on day 5 versus 15.

The V call is TRBV30, the J call TRBJ2-1; TRBD1 is a possible D gene (5 bases). This TCR came from a man aged 25 to 40 who received the YFV17D yellow fever vaccine. Sequenced material: PBMCs, taken on the day of the yellow fever booster vaccination. Here the CDR3 DNA reads TGTGCCTGGGCTGGAGAGCAGGGAAGAGAGCAGTTCTTC. Amino acid sequence: CAWAGEQGREQFF.